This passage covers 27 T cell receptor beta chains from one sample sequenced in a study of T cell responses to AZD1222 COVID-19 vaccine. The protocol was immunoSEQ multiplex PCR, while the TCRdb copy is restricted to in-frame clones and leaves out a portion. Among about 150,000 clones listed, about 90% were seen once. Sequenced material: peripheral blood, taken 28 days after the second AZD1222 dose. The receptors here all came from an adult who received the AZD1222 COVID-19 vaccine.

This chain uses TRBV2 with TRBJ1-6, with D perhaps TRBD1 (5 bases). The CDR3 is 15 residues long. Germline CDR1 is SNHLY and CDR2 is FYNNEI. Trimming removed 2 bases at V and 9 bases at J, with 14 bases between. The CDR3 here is CASSESTAIGSPLHF. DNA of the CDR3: TGTGCCAGCAGTGAATCGACAGCAATAGGTTCACCCCTCCACTTT.

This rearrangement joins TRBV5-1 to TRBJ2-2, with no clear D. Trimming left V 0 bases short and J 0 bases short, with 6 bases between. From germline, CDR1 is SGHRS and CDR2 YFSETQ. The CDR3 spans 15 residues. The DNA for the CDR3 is TGCGCCAGCAGCTTGGAAATTTCGAACACCGGGGAGCTGTTTTTT. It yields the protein CASSLEISNTGELFF. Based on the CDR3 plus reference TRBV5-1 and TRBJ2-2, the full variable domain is KAGVTQTPRYLIKTRGQQVTLSCSPISGHRSVSWYQQTPGQGLQFLFEYFSETQRNKGNFPGRFSGRQFSNSRSEMNVSTLELGDSALYLCASSLEISNTGELFFGEGSRLTVL.

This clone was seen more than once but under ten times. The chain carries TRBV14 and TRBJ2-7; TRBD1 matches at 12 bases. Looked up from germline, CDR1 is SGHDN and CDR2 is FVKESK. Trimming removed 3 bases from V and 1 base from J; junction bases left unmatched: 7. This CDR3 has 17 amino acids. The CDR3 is CASSHRRGQGASYEQYF. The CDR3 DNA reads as TGTGCCAGCAGCCACCGGAGGGGACAGGGGGCTTCCTACGAGCAGTACTTC.

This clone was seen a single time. For the CDR3, the DNA is TGTGCCAGCTCACCAAGGGAGGATAGCAGCACTGAAGCTTTCTTT. Translation: CASSPREDSSTEAFF. The V and J genes are TRBV18 and TRBJ1-1; no definite D call. The CDR3 spans 15 residues. Trimming removed 2 bases at V and 4 bases at J, with 14 bases between. From germline, CDR1 is KGHSH and CDR2 LQKENI.

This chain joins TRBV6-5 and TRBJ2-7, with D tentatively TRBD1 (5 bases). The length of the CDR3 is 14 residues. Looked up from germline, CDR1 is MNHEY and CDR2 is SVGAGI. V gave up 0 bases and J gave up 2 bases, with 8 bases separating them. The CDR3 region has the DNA TGTGCCAGCAGTTACTCGGACATTACCTACGAGCAGTACTTC. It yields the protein CASSYSDITYEQYF.

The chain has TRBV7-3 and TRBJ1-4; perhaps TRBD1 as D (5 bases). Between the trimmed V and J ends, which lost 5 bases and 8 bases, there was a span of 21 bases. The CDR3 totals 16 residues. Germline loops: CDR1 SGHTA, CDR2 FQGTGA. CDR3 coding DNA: TGTGCCAGCAGCCTAAACCGACCGGGACGTGGGGAAAAACTGTTTTTT. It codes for CASSLNRPGRGEKLFF.

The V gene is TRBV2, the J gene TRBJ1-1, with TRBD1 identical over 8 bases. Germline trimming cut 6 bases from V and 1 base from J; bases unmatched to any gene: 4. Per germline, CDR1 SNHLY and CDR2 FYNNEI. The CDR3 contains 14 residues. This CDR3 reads CASRVQGGNTEAFF. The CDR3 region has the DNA TGTGCCAGCAGGGTACAGGGGGGGAACACTGAAGCTTTCTTT. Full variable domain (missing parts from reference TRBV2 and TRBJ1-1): EPEVTQTPSHQVTQMGQEVILRCVPISNHLYFYWYRQILGQKVEFLVSFYNNEISEKSEIFDDQFSVERPDGSNFTLKIRSTKLEDSAMYFCASRVQGGNTEAFFGQGTRLTVV.

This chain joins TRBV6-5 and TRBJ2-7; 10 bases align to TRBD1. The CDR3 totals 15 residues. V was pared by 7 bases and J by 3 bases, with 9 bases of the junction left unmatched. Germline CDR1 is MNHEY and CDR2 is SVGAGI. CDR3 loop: CASMTQGTGDYEQYF. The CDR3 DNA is TGTGCCAGCATGACCCAGGGGACAGGGGACTACGAGCAGTACTTC.

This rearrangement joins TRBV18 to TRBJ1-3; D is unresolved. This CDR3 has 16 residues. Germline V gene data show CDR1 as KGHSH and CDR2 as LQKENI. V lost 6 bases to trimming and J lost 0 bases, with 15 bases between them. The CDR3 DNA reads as TGTGCCAGCTCCCCTTATACGGGGAGCTCTGGAAACACCATATATTTT. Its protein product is CASSPYTGSSGNTIYF.

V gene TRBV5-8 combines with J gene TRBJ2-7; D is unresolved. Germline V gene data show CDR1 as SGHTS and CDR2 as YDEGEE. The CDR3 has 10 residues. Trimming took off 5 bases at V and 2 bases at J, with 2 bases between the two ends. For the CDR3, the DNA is TGTGCCAGCAGGACCTACGAGCAGTACTTC. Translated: CASRTYEQYF.

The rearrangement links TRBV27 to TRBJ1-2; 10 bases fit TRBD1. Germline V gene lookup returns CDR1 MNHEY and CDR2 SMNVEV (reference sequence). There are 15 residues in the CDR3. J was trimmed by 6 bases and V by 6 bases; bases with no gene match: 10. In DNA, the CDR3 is TGTGCCAGCAGACCCAGATCAGACAGGGGGCATGGCTACACCTTC. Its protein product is CASRPRSDRGHGYTF.

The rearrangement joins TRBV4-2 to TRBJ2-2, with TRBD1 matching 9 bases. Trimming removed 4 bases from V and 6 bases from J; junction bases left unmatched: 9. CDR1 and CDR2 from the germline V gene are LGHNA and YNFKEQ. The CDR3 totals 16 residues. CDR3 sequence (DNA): TGTGCCAGCAGCCCCCCTCGGGGACAGGGACCCGGGGAGCTGTTTTTT. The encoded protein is CASSPPRGQGPGELFF.

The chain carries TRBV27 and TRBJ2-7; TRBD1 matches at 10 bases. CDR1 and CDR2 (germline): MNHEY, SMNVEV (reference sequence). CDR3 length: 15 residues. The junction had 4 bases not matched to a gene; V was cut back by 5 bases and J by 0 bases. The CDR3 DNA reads TGTGCCAGCAGTCCCTGGACAGGGGGCTCCTACGAGCAGTACTTC. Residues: CASSPWTGGSYEQYF.

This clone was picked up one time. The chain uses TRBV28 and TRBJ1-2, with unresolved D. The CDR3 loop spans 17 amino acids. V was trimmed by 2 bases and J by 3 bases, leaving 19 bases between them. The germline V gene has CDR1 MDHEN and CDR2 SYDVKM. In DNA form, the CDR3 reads TGTGCCAGCAGTTTAACCCTTCGTGGCCTCGGGGACTATGGCTACACCTTC. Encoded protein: CASSLTLRGLGDYGYTF.

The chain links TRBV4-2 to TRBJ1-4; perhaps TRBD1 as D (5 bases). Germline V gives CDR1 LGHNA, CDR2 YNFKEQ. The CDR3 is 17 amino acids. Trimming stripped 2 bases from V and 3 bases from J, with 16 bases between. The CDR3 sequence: CASSQNGGSGANEKLFF. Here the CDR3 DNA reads TGTGCCAGCAGCCAAAACGGCGGCTCGGGGGCTAATGAAAAACTGTTTTTT.

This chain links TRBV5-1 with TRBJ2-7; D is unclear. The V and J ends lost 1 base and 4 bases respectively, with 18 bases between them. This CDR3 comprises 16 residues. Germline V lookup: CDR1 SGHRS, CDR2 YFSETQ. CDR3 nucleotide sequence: TGCGCCAGCAGCTTGTTCGGAAATCGTTTAGGGTACGAGCAGTACTTC. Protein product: CASSLFGNRLGYEQYF.

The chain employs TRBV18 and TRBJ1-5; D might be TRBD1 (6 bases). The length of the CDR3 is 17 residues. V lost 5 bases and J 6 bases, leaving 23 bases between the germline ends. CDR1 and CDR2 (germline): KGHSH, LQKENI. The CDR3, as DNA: TGTGCCAGCTCAGAGAACAGGGTCGGGGGAAATGGTCAGCCCCAGCATTTT. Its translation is CASSENRVGGNGQPQHF.

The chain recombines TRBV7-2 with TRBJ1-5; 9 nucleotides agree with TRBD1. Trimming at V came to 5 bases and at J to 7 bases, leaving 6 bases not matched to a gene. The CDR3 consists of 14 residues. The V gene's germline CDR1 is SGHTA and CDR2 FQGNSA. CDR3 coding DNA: TGTGCCAGCAGCGCAATCGGGACAGGGCAGCCCCAGCATTTT. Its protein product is CASSAIGTGQPQHF.

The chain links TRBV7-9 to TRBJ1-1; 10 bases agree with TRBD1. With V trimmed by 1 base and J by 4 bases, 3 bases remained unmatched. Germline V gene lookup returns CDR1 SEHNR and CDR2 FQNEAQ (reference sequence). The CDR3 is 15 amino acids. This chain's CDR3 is CASSLVRTGGTEAFF. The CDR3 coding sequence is TGTGCCAGCAGCTTAGTCCGGACAGGGGGCACTGAAGCTTTCTTT. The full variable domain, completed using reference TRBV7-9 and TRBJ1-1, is DTGVSQNPRHKITKRGQNVTFRCDPISEHNRLYWYRQTLGQGPEFLTYFQNEAQLEKSRLLSDRFSAERPKGSFSTLEIQRTEQGDSAMYLCASSLVRTGGTEAFFGQGTRLTVV.

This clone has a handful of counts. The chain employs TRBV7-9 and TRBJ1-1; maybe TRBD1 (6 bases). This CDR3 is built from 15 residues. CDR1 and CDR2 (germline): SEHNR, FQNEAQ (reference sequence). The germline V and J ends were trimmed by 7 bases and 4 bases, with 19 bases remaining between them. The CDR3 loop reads CASMKSTGPRTEAFF. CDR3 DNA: TGTGCCAGCATGAAATCAACAGGGCCGCGCACTGAAGCTTTCTTT.

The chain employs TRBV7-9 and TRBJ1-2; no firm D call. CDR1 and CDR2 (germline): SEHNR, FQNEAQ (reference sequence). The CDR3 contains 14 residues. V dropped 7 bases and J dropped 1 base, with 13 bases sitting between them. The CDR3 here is CASIPAGVNYGYTF. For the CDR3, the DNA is TGTGCCAGCATCCCCGCCGGGGTTAACTATGGCTACACCTTC. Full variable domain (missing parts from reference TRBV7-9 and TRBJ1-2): DTGVSQNPRHKITKRGQNVTFRCDPISEHNRLYWYRQTLGQGPEFLTYFQNEAQLEKSRLLSDRFSAERPKGSFSTLEIQRTEQGDSAMYLCASIPAGVNYGYTFGSGTRLTVV.

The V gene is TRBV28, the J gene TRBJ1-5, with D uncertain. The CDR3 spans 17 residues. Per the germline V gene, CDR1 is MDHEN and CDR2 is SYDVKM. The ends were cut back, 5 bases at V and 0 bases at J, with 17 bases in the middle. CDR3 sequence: CASSPPRGVPSNQPQHF. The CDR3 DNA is TGTGCCAGCAGTCCACCCCGCGGGGTACCTAGCAATCAGCCCCAGCATTTT.

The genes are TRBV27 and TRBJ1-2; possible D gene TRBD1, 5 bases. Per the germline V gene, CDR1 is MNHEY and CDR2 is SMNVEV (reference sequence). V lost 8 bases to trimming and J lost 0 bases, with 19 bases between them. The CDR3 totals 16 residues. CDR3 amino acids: CASAPGAGQTNYGYTF. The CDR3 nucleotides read TGTGCCAGCGCGCCTGGGGCAGGGCAAACTAACTATGGCTACACCTTC.

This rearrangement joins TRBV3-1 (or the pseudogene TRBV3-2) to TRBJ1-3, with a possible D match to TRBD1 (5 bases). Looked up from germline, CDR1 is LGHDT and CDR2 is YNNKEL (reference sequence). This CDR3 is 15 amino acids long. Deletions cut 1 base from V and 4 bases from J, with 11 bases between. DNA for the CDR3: TGTGCCAGCAGCCAAGCCCGACAGCCCGGAAACACCATATATTTT. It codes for CASSQARQPGNTIYF.

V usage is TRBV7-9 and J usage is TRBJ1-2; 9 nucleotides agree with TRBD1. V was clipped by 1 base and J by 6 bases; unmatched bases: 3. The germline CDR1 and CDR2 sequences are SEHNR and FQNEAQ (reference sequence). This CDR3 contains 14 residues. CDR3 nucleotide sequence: TGTGCCAGCAGCTTAGGAACAGGGGGCCATGGCTACACCTTC. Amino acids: CASSLGTGGHGYTF.

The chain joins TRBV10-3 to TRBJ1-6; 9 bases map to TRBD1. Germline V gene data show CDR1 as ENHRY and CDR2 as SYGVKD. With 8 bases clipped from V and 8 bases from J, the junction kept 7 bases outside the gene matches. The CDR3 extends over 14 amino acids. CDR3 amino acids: CAIRMGQGDSPLHF. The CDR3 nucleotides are TGTGCCATCCGGATGGGACAGGGAGATTCACCCCTCCACTTT.

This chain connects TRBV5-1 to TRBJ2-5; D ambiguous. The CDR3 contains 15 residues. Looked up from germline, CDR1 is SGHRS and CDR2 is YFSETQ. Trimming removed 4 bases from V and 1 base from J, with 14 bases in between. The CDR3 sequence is CASSLSTQPQETQYF. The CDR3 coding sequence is TGCGCCAGCAGCCTTTCTACGCAACCCCAAGAGACCCAGTACTTC.